The 7 T cell receptor beta chains below were found in one sample sequenced in a study of blood T cell repertoires in COVID-19. Clones were sequenced by immunoSEQ multiplex PCR, and TCRdb holds only the in-frame ones, with some missing. This table has 200,000 to 300,000 clones, 85% appearing once. The material sequenced was peripheral blood. The receptors derive from a man aged 45-65 years with COVID-19, enrolled during active disease.

This chain joins TRBV11-2 and TRBJ2-7, with 9 positions matching TRBD1. CDR3 size: 19 residues. Germline CDR1 reads SGHAT; CDR2 reads FQNNGV. The trim removed 2 bases at V and 5 bases at J, leaving 19 bases unmatched. CDR3 loop: CASSLPKWPRGQGTHEQYF. CDR3 DNA: TGTGCCAGCAGCTTACCCAAGTGGCCACGCGGACAGGGGACCCACGAGCAGTACTTC.

The V call is TRBV2, the J call TRBJ2-2, with D tentatively TRBD1 (6 bases). The CDR3 covers 16 residues. The germline V gene encodes CDR1 SNHLY and CDR2 FYNNEI. V lost 7 bases and J 5 bases, leaving 20 bases between the germline ends. The CDR3 bases are TGTGCCAGCATTAGCCAGGGGATGGCAGGGACCGGGGAGCTGTTTTTT. Translating gives CASISQGMAGTGELFF.

The chain carries TRBV20-1 and TRBJ2-5; possibly TRBD1 for D (6 bases). CDR1 and CDR2 from the germline V gene are DFQATT and SNEGSKA (reference sequence). The CDR3 consists of 11 residues. Trimming pared 0 bases from V and 10 bases from J, leaving 9 bases between. Here the CDR3 reads CSARDGRGQYF. The CDR3 region has the DNA TGCAGTGCTAGAGATGGCAGGGGCCAGTACTTC.

The chain's CDR3 is CATSDFFSGAGTDTQYF. DNA for the CDR3: TGTGCCACCAGTGATTTCTTTAGCGGGGCAGGCACAGATACGCAGTATTTT. The gene calls are TRBV24-1 and TRBJ2-3; TRBD2 aligns across 8 bases. Germline values: CDR1 KGHDR, CDR2 SFDVKD. After removal of 1 base from V and 1 base from J, the junction contained 6 bases not matched to a gene. The CDR3 extends over 17 amino acids.

This clone was seen only once. The rearrangement links TRBV11-2 to TRBJ1-1, with D perhaps TRBD1 (5 bases). Germline V gene data show CDR1 as SGHAT and CDR2 as FQNNGV. V lost 1 base, J lost 0 bases, and 9 bases lay in between. The CDR3 runs to 15 residues. DNA of the CDR3: TGTGCCAGCAGCTTAGTAGCAGGGATGAACACTGAAGCTTTCTTT. It codes for CASSLVAGMNTEAFF.

The J gene is TRBJ1-4, the V gene TRBV7-2; a possible D gene is TRBD1 (6 bases). This CDR3 region has 15 residues. Germline assignment: CDR1 SGHTA and CDR2 FQGNSA. V lost 3 bases, J lost 0 bases, and 8 bases lay in between. The CDR3 spells CASSFQGTTNEKLFF. The CDR3 coding sequence is TGTGCCAGCAGCTTCCAGGGGACAACTAATGAAAAACTGTTTTTT. Combining the CDR3 with reference TRBV7-2 and TRBJ1-4 gives the whole variable domain GAGVSQSPSNKVTEKGKDVELRCDPISGHTALYWYRQSLGQGLEFLIYFQGNSAPDKSGLPSDRFSAERTGGSVSTLTIQRTQQEDSAVYLCASSFQGTTNEKLFFGSGTQLSVL.

The CDR3 sequence is CASSQDYPVPDTQYF. The CDR3 bases are TGCGCCAGCAGCCAAGATTACCCGGTACCAGATACGCAGTATTTT. This rearrangement joins TRBV4-1 to TRBJ2-3; D is ambiguous. The CDR3 is made up of 15 amino acids. The ends were cut back, 0 bases at V and 4 bases at J, with 11 bases in the middle. Germline-derived CDR1 and CDR2 are MGHRA and YSYEKL.